These T cell receptor beta chains were read from a single sample in a study of blood T cells in healthy people across ages. TCRdb redid the calling of the 5' RACE reads with MiXCR, one entry per CDR3 protein. The table shows 550,000 to 700,000 distinct CDR3 sequences, with roughly 29% occurring only once. The sample comprised blood. The receptors here all came from a woman in her 70s in good health. Each CDR3 is given with its conserved first and last residue. A D gene is named only where the DNA matches it firmly. Only part of the rows carry a size: once, few, many, or a class if the clone is expanded.

size | J | D | V | DNA | CDR3
NA | TRBJ1-4 | TRBD1 | TRBV7-2 | TGTGCCAGCAGCTTATCCCCTCGGACAGGGGGCGCGAGGCGCGAAAAACTGTTTTTT | CASSLSPRTGGARREKLFF
NA | TRBJ1-1 | NA | TRBV27 | TGTGCCAGCAGTCCTATCTCGACAGGCATGAACACTGAAGCTTTCTTT | CASSPISTGMNTEAFF
few | TRBJ2-1 | TRBD1 | TRBV6-2/TRBV6-3 | TGTGCCAGCAGCCAATTCCTGAGGGGGCGGAGATACAATGAGCAGTTCTTC | CASSQFLRGRRYNEQFF
few | TRBJ2-1 | TRBD2 | TRBV9 | TGTGCCAGCAGCGTACAGCCTAGCGGGCCCTATGAGCAGTTCTTC | CASSVQPSGPYEQFF
few | TRBJ2-5 | NA | TRBV3-1 | TGTGCCAGCAGCCAAGGAAGTGTCGAGACCCAGTACTTC | CASSQGSVETQYF
NA | TRBJ2-7 | TRBD1 | TRBV5-1 | TGCGCCAGCAGCCCCCCGGGACAGAACTACGAGCAGTACTTC | CASSPPGQNYEQYF
NA | TRBJ2-5 | NA | TRBV4-2 | TGTGCCAGCCGGATGACTGCCGTGGAGACCCAGTACTTC | CASRMTAVETQYF
NA | TRBJ2-7 | NA | TRBV5-6 | TGTGCCAGCAGCTTGGCCCCCGCGGGGGCCAGGAGGGTTCTCTACGAGCAGTACTTC | CASSLAPAGARRVLYEQYF
few | TRBJ1-2 | TRBD1 | TRBV18 | TGTGCCAGCTCACACCCGACAGGGGAGGCCTATGGCTACACCTTC | CASSHPTGEAYGYTF
NA | TRBJ1-5 | NA | TRBV6-2/TRBV6-3 | TGTGCCAGCGTTGGGGTTTTCAATCAGCCCCAGCATTTT | CASVGVFNQPQHF
NA | TRBJ2-1 | TRBD1 | TRBV29-1 | TGCAGCGTTATAAGCGGACAGGTCGGTGAGCAGTTCTTC | CSVISGQVGEQFF
NA | TRBJ2-3 | TRBD2 | TRBV20-1 | TGCAGTGCTTGGACTAGCGGGGGGGATACGCAGTATTTT | CSAWTSGGDTQYF
few | TRBJ2-6 | NA | TRBV2 | TGTGCCATAGGTGGGGGCTCTGGGGCCAACGTCCTGACTTTC | CAIGGGSGANVLTF
few | TRBJ2-2 | NA | TRBV7-2 | TGTGCCAGCAGCTTTTATTCCGGGGAGCTGTTTTTT | CASSFYSGELFF
NA | TRBJ2-4 | NA | TRBV6-6 | TGTGCCAGCACCGGGGACCGCCCTCGGTACTTC | CASTGDRPRYF
NA | TRBJ1-1 | NA | TRBV20-1 | TGCAGTGCTAGCGCCCATTTGAACACTGAAGCTTTCTTT | CSASAHLNTEAFF
few | TRBJ2-5 | NA | TRBV9 | TGTGCCAGCAGCGTAGTCAAGGTGATCGTCGAAGAGACCCAGTACTTC | CASSVVKVIVEETQYF
few | TRBJ1-2 | NA | TRBV5-1 | TGCGCCAGCAGCACGACAGTATCCTATGGCTACGCCTTC | CASSTTVSYGYAF